This T cell receptor (beta chain) was identified in a study of cytomegalovirus exposure and HLA in healthy donors (dated by TCRdb to about 2017). Context from the whole study: An earlier analysis of some 500 of the donors reported 250 to 300 Gb of sequence data and 120 million or so unique TCR beta sequences from some 180 million T cells. Donor age, sex, ethnicity and CMV serostatus were collected together with the repertoire data. The study aimed to test whether signatures of past pathogen exposure could be identified by cataloging public T cell receptors. Around 320 gigabases of sequencing data and 80 million or so unique TCR sequences were included in an early release covering 550 to 800 HLA-typed donors. The number of donors typed differed by locus, with about 629-640 for A, B, C, DRB1 and DQB1, roughly 550 for DQA1, 600 to 610 for DPA1, and some 440 for DPB1. In an earlier analysis of roughly 540 of the donors, high-throughput TCR beta sequencing was used to judge whether each TCR beta V gene segment behaved as functional or pseudogenic. High-throughput TCR immunosequencing, statistical association of individual TCRs with disease status, and machine learning were combined to predict cytomegalovirus infection status. In a later analysis, previously published TCR beta repertoires from hundreds of donors were re-analyzed and high-resolution HLA genotyping was added so that TCR occurrence patterns could be studied. Of the 350 to 400 genotyped donors, 65% to 90% fell in the genetic ancestry cluster associated with self-reported Caucasian donors. A later genetic analysis used genome-wide SNP genotypes for about 55% of the 666 donors, treating that subset as a discovery cohort. Roughly 5 DR-DQ haplotypes were handled as single units for association and clustering because linkage in the cohort was strong. In the later analysis, no new phenotypic data were used to find candidate immune exposures; instead, reliance was placed on TCR beta sequences and their occurrence across donors. The study used immunosequencing to profile the T cell repertoires of around 600 subjects and linked those repertoires to cytomegalovirus serostatus. Class I and class II HLA loci were covered by the typing at four-digit resolution. Every repertoire in the discovery cohort had been generated on one and the same sequencing platform. Across approximately 420 genotyped donors of the cohort, an average of about 240,000 unique TCR beta nucleotide sequences per donor were sequenced, and roughly 20% of those sequences were non-productive. A separate validation cohort of over a hundred different subjects was used in addition to the 666-subject first cohort.

The cohort was made up of about 610 healthy bone marrow donors. At the time of sampling, every cohort member was nominally healthy, though immune exposures that went unrecorded were likely present. The donor was CMV seropositive and was included in the group of approximately 300 seropositive cohort members. A peripheral blood sample was collected from each donor, and TCR beta sequencing was performed on peripheral blood mononuclear cells. The Qiagen DNeasy Blood Extraction Kit was used to extract genomic DNA from the blood cell samples. Trimming at the junction amounts to 5 bases on V and 4 bases on J, and the germline ends lie 15 bases apart. Including the terminal cysteine and phenylalanine, the CDR3 comprises 15 residues. Left in the record is the CDR3 DNA by itself, 45 bases read in frame from the first base. As encoded in the germline V gene, CDR1 is SGHVS while CDR2 is FQNEAQ. The receptor library was made with the immunoSEQ multiplex PCR assay. A mixture of 60 forward primers for TCR Vbeta segments and 13 reverse primers for TCR Jbeta segments was used in the multiplex PCR. A multiplex PCR assay on genomic DNA amplified the CDR3 region of rearranged TCR beta genes. The Illumina HiSeq System was used to sequence the amplified TCR beta libraries as 87-base-pair reads. As for the original processing: In a later analysis, tens of millions of unique TCR beta chains were counted across the 650 to 750 repertoires, and about 9.9 million of these chains were shared by at least two donors. To remove PCR and sequencing errors, raw reads were error-corrected and collapsed into unique sequences using a nearest-neighbor algorithm that merged closely related sequences. To assign V, D and J gene segments, CDR3 sequences were aligned to IMGT reference sequences. For a sequence to be retained, a match of at least six nucleotides was required to both a V gene segment and a J gene segment. Rearrangements were classified as productive when the CDR3 lacked stop codons and remained in frame with V and J, and all other rearrangements were classified as non-productive. Following IMGT convention, CDR3 was defined as the stretch from the second conserved V-encoded cysteine to the conserved J-encoded phenylalanine. The earlier analysis of approximately 590 of the donors excluded any sequence lacking an unambiguous match to a single V gene segment. An earlier analysis of a few hundred of the donors called V segments functional above 56.7% productive rearrangements and segregating when the between-donor standard deviation exceeded 5%. A statistical classification framework was built to diagnose cytomegalovirus status from the catalog of TCR beta chain sequences. V and J gene assignment, in a later analysis, came from comparing TCR nucleotide sequences with IMGT/GENE-DB human TR gene sequences. A later analysis assigned CDR3 sequences and most-parsimonious VDJ recombination scenarios with the TCRdist pipeline. In a later analysis, every TCR beta chain was defined by the combination of its CDR3 amino acid sequence and its V-gene family, and reads without a unique V-gene family were dropped. To address suspected cross-contamination and a sequencing artifact, a later analysis removed 450 to 700 highly shared, low-generation-probability nucleotide sequences. In a later analysis, a clonal expansion index was calculated for each public chain from normalized within-repertoire ranks of inferred template counts. In a later analysis, generation probabilities were computed using a VDJ recombination model fitted to out-of-frame rearrangements, and the results were checked against IGoR. In a later analysis, hypergeometric tests were used to score TCR-TCR, TCR-HLA and TCR-CMV co-occurrence, with a repertoire-size bias correction applied to TCR pairs. In a later analysis, false discovery rates were estimated by permuting HLA or CMV assignments 20 times. In a later analysis, co-occurring TCRs were grouped using DBSCAN, with TCRdist sequence similarity added in when clustering inside HLA-allele-positive subsets. For co-occurrence clustering, repertoires with fewer than 30,000 or more than 120,000 public chains were excluded, along with a handful of repertoires with anomalous nucleotide sharing. Imported from immuneACCESS, the table was reduced by TCRdb to in-frame sequences with V and J called. These copies leave out some clones; in studies compared against another copy, an unresolved V gene accounts for under half, and the cause of the remainder is not known. The V and J calls and clone size are taken from that table; D and trimming were inferred from the DNA. This sample has 150,000 to 200,000 clones in its table, and around 79% of those were observed once. The ten largest clonotypes hold 6% to 8% of the sample.

Of note for this clone: Its antigen is currently not known. The record has no base qualities; no much larger clone is one base away.

What the authors observed across the whole study: Compared with equally common non-associated chains, HLA-associated TCR beta chains in a later analysis were more clonally expanded and had lower generation probabilities. According to a later analysis, TCR association rates differed among HLA loci, with DRB1 alleles showing the most associated TCRs and HLA-C alleles showing the fewest. In vitro tests confirmed that a few of the cytomegalovirus-associated TCR beta chains recognize cytomegalovirus antigens. In an earlier analysis of approximately 590 of the donors, most TCR beta V segments were observed in productive rearrangements about 90% or about 30% of the time, broadly matching IMGT annotations. The cohort was sequenced for TCR beta chains only, and without alpha or paired-chain data the features that could be detected were limited. The only immune exposure information available for the cohort was CMV serostatus. Specific HLA alleles were associated with 15,000 to 20,000 TCR beta sequences at a false discovery rate of 0.05 in a later analysis. In a later genetic analysis, fewer N-insertions in productive TCRs were reported among donors in an Asian-associated ancestry cluster than the roughly 700-donor mean. When HLA alleles, especially DR and DQ, strongly co-occurred, TCR associations were difficult to assign to individual alleles. According to a later analysis, most CMV-associated TCR beta chains appeared to be HLA-restricted, and the HLA associations seemed to be driven largely by CMV exposure. The study gave a list of under 200 TCR beta chains associated with cytomegalovirus. HLA typing was unavailable for some donors at each locus, so association tests used only the typed subset. Because the 87-base-pair reads could not distinguish some IMGT-functional V segments, including TRBV6-2 and TRBV6-3, those segments were excluded. Correlated functional status among segregating V segments might be attributable to linkage disequilibrium, but an unknown experimental factor could not be ruled out. Because counts were too low, some 17 rarely observed V segments, including chromosome 9 orphons, were excluded from the earlier analysis of a few hundred of the donors. Cytomegalovirus status was reported to be diagnosed by the classifier with high specificity and sensitivity in both the original and validation cohorts. In a later analysis, several top co-occurrence clusters were reported to appear linked to parvovirus B19, influenza, CMV and Epstein-Barr virus. Across donors, most TCR sequences were observed very rarely, whereas some public TCRs were present in many individuals. A further reported finding was that TCR beta sequences accurately predicted the HLA-A and HLA-B alleles for most subjects in the first cohort. A group of highly shared sequence variants was considered likely to be a technical artifact of the sequencing pipeline. The authors suggested that the approach could potentially be extended to other disease states and immunological phenotypes. An association between a missense DCLRE1C variant and V-gene and J-gene trimming of TCR beta chains was found in a later genetic analysis and replicated in an independent cohort. Sequencing depth was assumed to be roughly uniform across donors in the presence/absence analyses, though that assumption may not hold.

This receptor was identified in a male donor in good health and CMV-seropositive. The specimen was PBMCs. The rearranged chain carries TRBV7-8 and TRBJ1-3; too little of a D gene remains to name it. The CDR3 reads as follows: CASSPWAGSGNTIYF. Here is the DNA: TGTGCCAGCAGCCCTTGGGCGGGTTCCGGAAACACCATATATTTT. Joined to the reference TRBV7-8 and TRBJ1-3 proteins, this CDR3 gives the full variable domain: GAGVSQSPRYKVAKRGQDVALRCDPISGHVSLFWYQQALGQGPEFLTYFQNEAQLDKSGLPSDRFFAERPEGSVSTLKIQRTQQEDSAVYLCASSPWAGSGNTIYFGEGSWLTVV.